These T cell receptor beta chains were read from a single sample in a study of blood T cell repertoires in COVID-19. The table came from immunoSEQ multiplex PCR; TCRdb's copy has only in-frame clones and leaves some out. The sample records tens of thousands of clones, more than 70% being singletons. Sequencing input: peripheral blood. The receptors originated from a human donor in a cohort sampled during active COVID-19. CDR3s leave out the opening cysteine and the closing phenylalanine or tryptophan. Each record gives: V gene, CDR3 protein.

v_call: TRBV10-3
cdr3_aa: AISPGLAGQY

v_call: TRBV7-9
cdr3_aa: ASSSGGLSSYNSPLH

v_call: TRBV4-1
cdr3_aa: ASSQVWDTKETQY

v_call: TRBV7-2
cdr3_aa: ASSSAGGHPYEQY

v_call: TRBV2
cdr3_aa: ASSEGGGYGYT

v_call: TRBV7-2
cdr3_aa: ASSPIGQPQH

v_call: TRBV7-9
cdr3_aa: ASSLGGTGDEKLF

v_call: TRBV10-3
cdr3_aa: AISSGQGLTEAF

v_call: TRBV3-1/TRBV3-2
cdr3_aa: ASSQGQTEYEQY

v_call: TRBV6-6
cdr3_aa: ASSYGGGADTQY

v_call: TRBV9
cdr3_aa: ASRANPGLGSPGELF

v_call: TRBV2
cdr3_aa: ASSPRQGATEAF

v_call: TRBV7-9
cdr3_aa: ASSGHTGFGDYGYT

v_call: TRBV18
cdr3_aa: ASSPTAGGNQPQH

v_call: TRBV7-6
cdr3_aa: ASSLTRGQNTEAF

v_call: TRBV13
cdr3_aa: ASSLGRGFSGELF

v_call: TRBV4-2
cdr3_aa: ASSQETSGATDTQY

v_call: TRBV19
cdr3_aa: ASRQGPREQF

v_call: TRBV2
cdr3_aa: ASSAPGQRGLGYT

v_call: TRBV19
cdr3_aa: ASSSWTRQRTEAF

v_call: TRBV5-1
cdr3_aa: ASSLDRGGYGYT

v_call: TRBV24-1
cdr3_aa: ATSDPGLNTGELF

v_call: TRBV19
cdr3_aa: ASSIAGQGLYGGYT

v_call: TRBV5-1
cdr3_aa: ASSLGDRGLYGYT

v_call: TRBV5-1
cdr3_aa: ASSLVEDTEAF

v_call: TRBV27
cdr3_aa: ASRPDRGNYGYT

v_call: TRBV6-6
cdr3_aa: ASSFPGLAGPDTQY

v_call: TRBV28
cdr3_aa: ASSLGSMNTEAF

v_call: TRBV7-8
cdr3_aa: ASSLVAGSVAKNIQY